This T cell receptor beta chain originates from a study of cytomegalovirus exposure and HLA in healthy donors. Study summary: When 300 to 500 donors were genotyped, about 86% of them were found to fall in the Caucasian-associated ancestry cluster. Study-wide results and caveats: The analysis excluded some indistinguishable V segments, including TRBV6-2 and TRBV6-3.

The PCR ran on 60 Vbeta and 13 Jbeta primers. Using immunoSEQ multiplex PCR, the repertoire was profiled, and TCRdb retains in-frame clones only, with some absent. The sample lists roughly 45,000 clones; approximately 60% were seen once. Note on this clone: Its antigen remains unknown.

This CDR3 is built from 15 residues. Germline trimming cut 4 bases from V and 1 base from J; bases unmatched to any gene: 6. Germline CDR1 reads SGDLS; CDR2 reads YYNGEE. Sequencing was carried out using PBMCs. The chain carries TRBV9 and TRBJ1-1, with 8 bases lining up with TRBD1. The receptor was derived from a human donor in good health. The CDR3 DNA sequence: TGTGCCAGCAGCCGGACGACAGGGGAGAACACTGAAGCTTTCTTT. Translation gives CASSRTTGENTEAFF.